What follows is one T cell receptor (beta chain) and its context. The target antigen is unknown. Germline V gene sequence: CDR1 LNHDA, CDR2 SQIVND (reference sequence). CDR3 size: 15 residues. TCRdb reprocessed the 5' RACE reads; each CDR3 protein has one entry and no DNA is given. The sample data list some 400,000 distinct CDR3 sequences. This entry is derived from a study of monozygotic twins with inflammatory bowel disease. General observations from the study: It was in IBD patients that TCRbeta diversity (inverse Simpson) was lower than in healthy co-twins.

The chain joins TRBV19 to TRBJ1-5. Sequenced material: blood. This TCR was sampled from a human donor with ulcerative colitis or Crohn's disease, or a healthy co-twin of an affected twin (not recorded which). The CDR3 sequence: CASHPGLHHNQPQHF.